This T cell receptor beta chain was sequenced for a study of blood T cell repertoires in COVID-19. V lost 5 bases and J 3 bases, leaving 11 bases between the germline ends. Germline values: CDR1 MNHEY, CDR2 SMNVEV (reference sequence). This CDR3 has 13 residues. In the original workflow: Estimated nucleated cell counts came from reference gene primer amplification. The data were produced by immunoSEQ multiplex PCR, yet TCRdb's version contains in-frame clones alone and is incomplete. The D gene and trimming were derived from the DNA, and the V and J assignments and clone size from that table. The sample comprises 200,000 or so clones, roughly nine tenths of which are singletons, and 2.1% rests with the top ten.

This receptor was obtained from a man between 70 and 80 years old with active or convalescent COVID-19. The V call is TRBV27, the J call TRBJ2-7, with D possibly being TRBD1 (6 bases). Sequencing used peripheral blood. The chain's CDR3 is CASSTGTNYEQYF. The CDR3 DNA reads TGTGCCAGCAGTACCGGGACAAACTACGAGCAGTACTTC.